The source of this T cell receptor (beta chain) is a study of brain T cells in children with intractable seizures. This table comes from immunoSEQ multiplex PCR, and its TCRdb copy is limited to in-frame clones, with some not included. The profile shows tens of thousands of clones, approximately 89% of them singletons. V lost 5 bases and J 1 base, leaving 15 bases between the germline ends. CDR1 and CDR2 (germline): SEHNR, FQNEAQ (reference sequence). This CDR3 is built from 16 residues. The TCR sequence derives from a girl aged 2 to 9 with Rasmussen encephalitis and intractable seizures. The V and J genes are TRBV7-9 and TRBJ1-3, with D possibly TRBD1 on 5 matching bases. The sequencing used peripheral blood, collected at surgery. The CDR3 coding sequence is TGTGCCAGCAGCCCGGCAGGTGGGGGATCTGGAAACACCATATATTTT. This gives the protein CASSPAGGGSGNTIYF.